A selection of T cell receptor beta chains follows, all from one sample in a study of CD4 T cells in relation to SARS-CoV-2 and coronaviruses. For these TCRs, the target antigens are not known. The repertoire was sequenced with immunoSEQ multiplex PCR; TCRdb's copy has only in-frame clones and lacks some. The sample consists of more than 20,000 clones, about 70% of them appearing once. Sample: CD4+ T cells from PBMCs, cultured in vitro. These receptors all come from a human donor in good health. Each CDR3 is given with its conserved first and last residue. D genes are given only for firm matches. Expanded clones are given a class, and other clones once, few, many or no size at all.

CDR3 protein: CAWTSPGVRTQYF
CDR3 DNA: TGTGCCTGGACCTCCCCCGGGGTGCGGACCCAGTACTTC
J gene: TRBJ2-5
clone size: .
D gene: .
V gene: TRBV30

CDR3 protein: CASSQDFSIGGGQGLGIF
CDR3 DNA: TGTGCCAGCAGCCAAGATTTTTCAATAGGGGGGGGACAGGGCCTCGGGATCTTC
J gene: TRBJ2-1
clone size: .
D gene: TRBD1
V gene: TRBV3-1/TRBV3-2

CDR3 protein: CASSRLGSNQPQHF
CDR3 DNA: TGTGCCAGTAGTAGGTTGGGGAGCAATCAGCCCCAGCATTTT
J gene: TRBJ1-5
clone size: .
D gene: .
V gene: TRBV19

CDR3 protein: CASSQLTVMNTEAFF
CDR3 DNA: TGCGCCAGCAGTCAATTGACAGTAATGAACACTGAAGCTTTCTTT
J gene: TRBJ1-1
clone size: once
D gene: .
V gene: TRBV23-1

CDR3 protein: CAWSFTSTGGLREQFF
CDR3 DNA: TGTGCCTGGAGTTTCACATCGACAGGGGGTTTGAGGGAGCAGTTCTTC
J gene: TRBJ2-1
clone size: .
D gene: TRBD1
V gene: TRBV30

CDR3 protein: CAISDGTSPYEQYF
CDR3 DNA: TGTGCCATCAGTGACGGTACTAGCCCCTACGAGCAGTACTTC
J gene: TRBJ2-7
clone size: few
D gene: .
V gene: TRBV10-3

CDR3 protein: CASSPDNFSGANVLTF
CDR3 DNA: TGTGCCAGCAGCCCCGACAACTTCTCTGGGGCCAACGTCCTGACTTTC
J gene: TRBJ2-6
clone size: .
D gene: .
V gene: TRBV7-2

CDR3 protein: CASSPQGTNTEAFF
CDR3 DNA: TGTGCCAGCAGTCCTCAAGGGACCAACACTGAAGCTTTCTTT
J gene: TRBJ1-1
clone size: .
D gene: .
V gene: TRBV2

CDR3 protein: CASSPLQKEIGTQYF
CDR3 DNA: TGTGCCAGCAGCCCACTACAGAAGGAGATCGGTACGCAGTATTTT
J gene: TRBJ2-3
clone size: large
D gene: .
V gene: TRBV13

CDR3 protein: CASSQVWGNTEAFF
CDR3 DNA: TGTGCCAGCAGCCAAGTGTGGGGGAACACTGAAGCTTTCTTT
J gene: TRBJ1-1
clone size: .
D gene: .
V gene: TRBV14

CDR3 protein: CASRGRAGRNSPLHF
CDR3 DNA: TGCGCCAGCAGGGGGAGGGCGGGAAGAAATTCACCCCTCCACTTT
J gene: TRBJ1-6
clone size: few
D gene: .
V gene: TRBV4-1

CDR3 protein: CASSSGFTGTANEKLFF
CDR3 DNA: TGTGCCAGCAGCTCAGGCTTTACGGGGACCGCTAATGAAAAACTGTTTTTT
J gene: TRBJ1-4
clone size: .
D gene: .
V gene: TRBV5-8

CDR3 protein: CASSVGRQETQYF
CDR3 DNA: TGTGCCAGCAGCGTTGGGCGGCAAGAGACCCAGTACTTC
J gene: TRBJ2-5
clone size: few
D gene: .
V gene: TRBV7-3

CDR3 protein: CASRRARATYEQYF
CDR3 DNA: TGTGCCAGCAGGAGAGCTAGAGCGACCTACGAGCAGTACTTC
J gene: TRBJ2-7
clone size: .
D gene: .
V gene: TRBV28